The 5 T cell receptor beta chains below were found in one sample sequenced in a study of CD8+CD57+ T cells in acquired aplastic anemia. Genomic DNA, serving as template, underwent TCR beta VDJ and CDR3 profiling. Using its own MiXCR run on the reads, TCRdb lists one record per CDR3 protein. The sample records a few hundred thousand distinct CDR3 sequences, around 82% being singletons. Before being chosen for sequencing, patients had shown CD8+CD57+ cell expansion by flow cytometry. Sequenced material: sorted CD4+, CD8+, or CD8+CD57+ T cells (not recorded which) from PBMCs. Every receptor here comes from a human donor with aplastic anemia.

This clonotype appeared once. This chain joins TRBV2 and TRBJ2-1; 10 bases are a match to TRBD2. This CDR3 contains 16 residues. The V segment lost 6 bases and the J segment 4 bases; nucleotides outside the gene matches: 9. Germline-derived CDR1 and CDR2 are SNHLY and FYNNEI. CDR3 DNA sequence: TGTGCCAGCAGCGAATCTAGCGGGAGTTTGTACAATGAGCAGTTCTTC. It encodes CASSESSGSLYNEQFF.

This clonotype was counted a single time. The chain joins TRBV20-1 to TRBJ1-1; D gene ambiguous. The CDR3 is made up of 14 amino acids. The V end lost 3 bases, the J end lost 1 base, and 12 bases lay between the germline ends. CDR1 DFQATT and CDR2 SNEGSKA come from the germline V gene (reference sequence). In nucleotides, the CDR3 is TGCAGTGCTAGCCCCGGACGCAAGAACACTGAAGCTTTCTTT. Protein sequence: CSASPGRKNTEAFF.

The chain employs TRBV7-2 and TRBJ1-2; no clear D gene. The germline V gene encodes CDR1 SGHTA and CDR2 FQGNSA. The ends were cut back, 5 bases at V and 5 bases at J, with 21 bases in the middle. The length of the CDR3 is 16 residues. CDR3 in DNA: TGTGCCAGCAGCCTGGAGAGCAGCGGGCTCGTATATGGCTACACCTTC. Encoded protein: CASSLESSGLVYGYTF.

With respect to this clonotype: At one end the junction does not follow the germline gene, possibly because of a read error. The CDR3 here is CASSIQGGAYNEQFF. DNA of the CDR3: TGTGCCAGTAGCATACAGGGCGGAGCCTACAATGAGCAGTTCTTC. The chain links TRBV5-1 to TRBJ2-1, with a tentative D call TRBD1 (6 bases). The germline V gene has CDR1 SGHRS and CDR2 YFSETQ. The CDR3 sequence is 15 residues long.

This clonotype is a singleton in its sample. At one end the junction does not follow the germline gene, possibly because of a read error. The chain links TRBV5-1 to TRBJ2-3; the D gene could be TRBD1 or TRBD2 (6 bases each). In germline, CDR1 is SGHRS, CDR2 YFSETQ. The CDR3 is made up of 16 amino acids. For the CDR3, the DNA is TGTGCCAGCAGTACCCTAGGGGGGCGGTCGGGAGATACGCAGTATTTT. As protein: CASSTLGGRSGDTQYF.